This TCR beta chain was found in a study of cytotoxic CD8 clonotypes in ibrutinib-treated CLL. On the study more broadly: It was after a median about 11 months of treatment, range 6 to 36, that response samples were taken. Mean values per sample were a few hundred thousand productive templates and about 94,000 productive rearrangements.

Concerning this clone itself: The antigen is not known.

Trimming took 5 bases from V and 6 from J, leaving 15 bases between them. Looked up from germline, CDR1 is SEHNR and CDR2 is FQNEAQ (reference sequence). The CDR3 loop spans 14 amino acids. Study outcomes and limitations: Clonality was higher at baseline than in age-matched healthy donors and tracked circulating CD8+ T-cell counts. Under therapy, public clonotypes either contracted or stayed stable, and they were uncommon.

Measured with immunoSEQ multiplex PCR; TCRdb has only the in-frame clones, and not every one. The table records roughly 250,000 clones, about three quarters of them present only once. The chain uses TRBV7-9 and TRBJ2-3, with a tentative D call TRBD2 (6 bases). Sequencing was performed on PBMCs, taken after 24 months of ibrutinib treatment. The receptor's source is a human donor with chronic lymphocytic leukemia. CDR3 loop: CASSVGTPWDTQYF. The CDR3 DNA sequence: TGTGCCAGCAGCGTCGGGACTCCTTGGGATACGCAGTATTTT.